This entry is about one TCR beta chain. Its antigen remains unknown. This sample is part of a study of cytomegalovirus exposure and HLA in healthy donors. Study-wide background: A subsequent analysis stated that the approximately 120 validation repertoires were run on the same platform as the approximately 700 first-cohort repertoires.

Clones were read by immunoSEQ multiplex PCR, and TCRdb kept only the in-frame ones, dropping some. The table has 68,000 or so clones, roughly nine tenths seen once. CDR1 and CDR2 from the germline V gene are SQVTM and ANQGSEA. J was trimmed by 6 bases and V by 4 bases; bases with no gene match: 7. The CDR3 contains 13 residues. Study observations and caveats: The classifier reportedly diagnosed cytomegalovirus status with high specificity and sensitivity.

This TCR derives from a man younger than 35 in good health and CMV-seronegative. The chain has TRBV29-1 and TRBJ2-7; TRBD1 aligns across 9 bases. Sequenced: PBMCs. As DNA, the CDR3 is TGCAGCGTTGGGGACAGGGCCCCTTCCGAGCAGTACTTC. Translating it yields CSVGDRAPSEQYF.